The clone carrying this T cell receptor (beta chain) was counted between two and nine times. The entry originates in a study of response to subunit inactivated influenza vaccine. TCRdb ran MiXCR on the RT-PCR reads and lists one entry per CDR3 protein. The sample lists about 620,000 distinct CDR3 sequences; about an eighth were seen once. Trimming pared 0 bases from V and 4 bases from J, leaving 7 bases between. CDR3 size: 13 residues. The source material was PBMCs from blood, sampled on the day of vaccination. This sequence originates from a man aged 50 to 60 who received an inactivated influenza vaccine. The chain uses TRBV12-3 or TRBV12-4 and TRBJ2-7, with no clear D. The CDR3 loop reads CASSLAWRYEQYF. In nucleotides, the CDR3 is TGTGCCAGCAGTTTAGCGTGGCGGTACGAGCAGTACTTC.